This note documents a single TCR beta chain sequence. This receptor's antigen is unknown. No much larger clone exists at a distance of one base, and base qualities are not known. The germline V gene provides CDR1 SGHTA and CDR2 FQGTGA. The junction shows trimming of 5 bases on V and 8 bases on J, and the gene matches do not reach 11 bases of it. From its cysteine to its phenylalanine, the CDR3 spans 15 amino acids. The read is trimmed to its CDR3 DNA, 45 bases read in frame from base 1. For the CD8 naive samples, CD45RO-negative cells were positively selected for CCR7, yielding a CD45RA+CCR7+ population from which TemRA cells were excluded. The donors were healthy, HIV-negative adults who had no recently reported acute infections or vaccinations. Only Caucasian adults living in Nashville, Tennessee, USA were represented among the donors. Blood was obtained by leukapheresis, after which PBMCs were separated by Ficoll-Histopaque density gradient centrifugation and cryopreserved in liquid nitrogen vapor phase. Purity and quantity of every magnetically sorted T cell population were checked by analytical flow cytometry. Genomic DNA was isolated from every sorted fraction and measured by UV absorbance on a Nanodrop 2000c.

Using the deep immunoSEQ assay, multiplex PCR amplified TCR CDR3 regions from genomic DNA. Genomic DNA extracted from each cell subset was distributed evenly over all wells of several immunoSEQ 96-well plates, and each plate served as one replicate. For sorted subsets, each replicate PCR was loaded with around 220 ng genomic DNA, equivalent to 32,000 or so T cell genomes. Purified libraries were quantified with a Qubit 3.0 fluorometer, sized on a Bioanalyzer 2100, and re-quantified with the KAPA Library Quantification kit. Every immunoSEQ 96-well plate was sequenced on a dedicated single-read 150-cycle Illumina NextSeq 550 flow cell. In the paper's pipeline: Because only junctional sequences without quality scores were contained in the immunoSEQ output, filtering matching that applied to full-length reads could not be performed. Sequences were annotated with PyIR, a Python wrapper for IgBLAST v1.9, and V/J genes and CDR3 were assigned using IMGT germline references. Reads were filtered out if the reads had weak V/J assignments (E-value above 1e-6), no CDR3, stop codons, out-of-frame junctions, or ambiguous translated residues. V3J clonotypes were defined by identical inferred V gene, J gene, and CDR3 amino acid sequence. Percentage overlap between repertoires was calculated by dividing the number of shared unique clonotypes by the size of the smaller repertoire. Richness of each repertoire was evaluated using RTK rarefaction, the Chao1 estimator, and Recon v2.1 estimates of unobserved clonotypes. OLGA was used to compute generation probabilities for all TCRbeta clonotypes that the gDNA method yielded from a few donors. Sourced from immuneACCESS, this table was stored by TCRdb with only in-frame sequences that have V and J called. A share of the clones is absent; for the studies checked, an unresolved V gene accounts for under half, and the remainder has no known explanation. From that table come the V and J calls and clone size; the DNA was used to work out D and trimming. The sample table contains under 1 million clones; only one count was recorded for 80% to 95% of them. In total, the top ten clones hold approximately 25% of the sample.

This record belongs to a study of shared clonotypes between healthy human individuals (dated by TCRdb to the early 2020s). In terms of the full investigation: Three men and a couple of women, aged 18 to 49 years, made up the cohort. Different laboratories and diverse techniques were used to prepare libraries and sequence TCR repertoires, to increase sequencing depth and limit assay-specific biases. Between about 0.8 and 9 billion PBMCs per donor were obtained by leukapheresis. To estimate repertoire size and how much clonotype sharing occurs between individuals, the study deeply sequenced the blood TCR repertoires of a handful of healthy adults. Per donor, three plates each were used for CD4 naive and CD4 memory, two for CD8 naive, and one for CD8 memory. Paper-wide results and their limitations: Rarefaction of sorted-subset datasets indicated incomplete sequencing despite the large sequencing depth. Pairwise subsampling led to the expectation that sequencing depth would affect the degree of clonotype sharing among donors. Naive subsets generally had larger estimated clonotype richness than memory subsets did. Sampling was restricted to blood, and TCR repertoires in tissue are likely to differ from TCR repertoires in blood. Across four donors, roughly 5% of naive CD4, more than 3% of naive CD8, 2.3% of memory CD4, and approximately 0.4% of memory CD8 clonotypes were shared. The genetic and exposure-history diversity represented was limited by the small number of donors. Clonotypes shared by all four sorted-subset donors showed higher generation probabilities than non-shared clonotypes.

The rearrangement combines TRBV7-3 with TRBJ2-1; 8 bases in the junction line up with TRBD1. This sequence was found in a man aged 25-45 years in good health. The sequenced material came from naive CD8+ T cells sorted from blood. The sample's cell subset or site label is to be understood as: CD45RA+CCR7+. The nucleotide sequence reads as follows: TGTGCCAGCAGCCCATCGGGACAGGTAGGGGATGAGCAGTTCTTC. This codes for CASSPSGQVGDEQFF.